Listed below are T cell receptor beta chains from one sample, sequenced in a study of T cells in Graves' hyperthyroidism and ophthalmopathy. TCRdb reanalysed the multiplex PCR reads using MiXCR and keeps one entry per CDR3 protein. The sample holds 360,000 or so distinct CDR3 sequences, 13% to 15% seen once. The sample was blood. These receptor sequences come from a woman aged 60-75 years with Graves' ophthalmopathy. The CDR3 runs from the conserved cysteine through the conserved F or W. A D gene is named only where the DNA matches it firmly. The listing skips clone size in some rows; elsewhere it reads once, few, many or a size class.

J: TRBJ2-3; size: many; D: NA; V: TRBV15; DNA: TGTGCCACCAGCAGTGATAGCACAGATACGCAGTATTTT; CDR3: CATSSDSTDTQYF
J: TRBJ2-1; size: NA; D: TRBD2; V: TRBV28; DNA: TGTGCCAGCACCTCTTCGACTAGCGGGAGGGCCAGGGAGCAGTTCTTC; CDR3: CASTSSTSGRAREQFF
J: TRBJ2-5; size: many; D: TRBD1; V: TRBV27; DNA: TGTGCCAGCAGCCCACAGGGGGGCCAAGAGACCCAGTACTTC; CDR3: CASSPQGGQETQYF
J: TRBJ2-1; size: NA; D: NA; V: TRBV6-1; DNA: TGTGCCAGCACCTTTAGGGTAGCAGATGTCAATGAGCAGTTCTTC; CDR3: CASTFRVADVNEQFF
J: TRBJ2-7; size: many; D: NA; V: TRBV20-1; DNA: TGCAGTGCTAGCCCCCTTAGGTGGGCACCCCTAGAGCAGTACTTC; CDR3: CSASPLRWAPLEQYF
J: TRBJ2-1; size: NA; D: TRBD2; V: TRBV20-1; DNA: TGCAGTGCTAGAGTGGGGCCGGGTCTAGCGGGAGGGCTCAATGAGCAGTTCTTC; CDR3: CSARVGPGLAGGLNEQFF
J: TRBJ2-7; size: many; D: NA; V: TRBV7-2; DNA: TGTGCCAGCAGCCTTCGACTAGGAGATAGCGAGCAGTACTTC; CDR3: CASSLRLGDSEQYF
J: TRBJ1-1; size: many; D: NA; V: TRBV3-1; DNA: TGTGCCAGCAGCCAAGAGGGGGGAGCCACTGAAGCTTTCTTT; CDR3: CASSQEGGATEAFF
J: TRBJ2-3; size: NA; D: TRBD2; V: TRBV12-3/TRBV12-4; DNA: TGTGCCAGCAGTTGGGCTAGCGGGAGATCAGATACGCAGTATTTT; CDR3: CASSWASGRSDTQYF
J: TRBJ2-3; size: many; D: NA; V: TRBV18; DNA: TGTGCCAGCTCACCACCCAGGGGGGAAGGAGGCACAGATACGCAGTATTTT; CDR3: CASSPPRGEGGTDTQYF
J: TRBJ2-4; size: NA; D: NA; V: TRBV4-1; DNA: TGCGCCAGCAGCCAAGAAGAGCGGGCGGCCAAAAACATTCAGTACTTC; CDR3: CASSQEERAAKNIQYF
J: TRBJ2-6; size: NA; D: NA; V: TRBV19; DNA: TGTGCCAGTAGTATCGGTCACTCTGGGGCCAACGTCCTGACTTTC; CDR3: CASSIGHSGANVLTF
J: TRBJ1-2; size: few; D: TRBD1; V: TRBV7-8; DNA: TGTGCCAGCAGTCCACAGGGGTTCTATGGCTACACCTTC; CDR3: CASSPQGFYGYTF
J: TRBJ1-1; size: many; D: TRBD1; V: TRBV6-1; DNA: TGTGCCAGCAGTGACAGGGGGATGAACACTGAAGCTTTCTTT; CDR3: CASSDRGMNTEAFF
J: TRBJ2-1; size: NA; D: TRBD2; V: TRBV9; DNA: TGTGCCAGCAGCGTCCTAGCGGGAGTTGGGGATGAGCAGTTCTTC; CDR3: CASSVLAGVGDEQFF
J: TRBJ1-5; size: NA; D: NA; V: TRBV2; DNA: TGTGCCAGCAGTGATTGGGGGGGGAGTCAGCCCCAGCATTTT; CDR3: CASSDWGGSQPQHF
J: TRBJ2-5; size: many; D: TRBD1; V: TRBV27; DNA: TGTGCCAGCAGATACAGGGGGAACCCGAAGACCCAGTACTTC; CDR3: CASRYRGNPKTQYF
J: TRBJ2-1; size: few; D: NA; V: TRBV6-1; DNA: TGTGCCAGCAGTGAAGCGCATGGGCTGGGTGAGCAGTTCTTC; CDR3: CASSEAHGLGEQFF
J: TRBJ2-5; size: few; D: NA; V: TRBV12-5; DNA: TGTGCTAGTGGTGTGGGGGCGGGTGAAGAGACCCAGTACTTC; CDR3: CASGVGAGEETQYF
J: TRBJ2-7; size: NA; D: TRBD1; V: TRBV6-1; DNA: TGTGCCAGCAGTGCGTACAGGGGGCGGAGGGAGCAGTACTTC; CDR3: CASSAYRGRREQYF
J: TRBJ2-3; size: many; D: NA; V: TRBV7-3; DNA: TGTGCCAGCAGCTTAAATCTCTTGGACCGGGATACGCAGTATTTT; CDR3: CASSLNLLDRDTQYF
J: TRBJ2-7; size: many; D: NA; V: TRBV7-8; DNA: TGTGCCAGCAGCTTAGCGGAGGTTCGGGGTCCCTACGAGCAGTACTTC; CDR3: CASSLAEVRGPYEQYF
J: TRBJ2-7; size: NA; D: TRBD2; V: TRBV2; DNA: TGTGCCAGCAGTGAAGCGTTACTAGCGGGAGGCTACGAGCAGTACTTC; CDR3: CASSEALLAGGYEQYF
J: TRBJ2-7; size: NA; D: NA; V: TRBV4-1; DNA: TGCGCCAGCAGCCAAGATTGGGGACCCCTCTACGAGCAGTACTTC; CDR3: CASSQDWGPLYEQYF
J: TRBJ2-7; size: many; D: TRBD2; V: TRBV6-6; DNA: TGTGCCAGCAGTTACACCGGGACTAGCGGGAGGAACTCCTACGAGCAGTACTTC; CDR3: CASSYTGTSGRNSYEQYF
J: TRBJ2-1; size: many; D: TRBD2; V: TRBV13; DNA: TGTGCCAGCGGGCCGGGAGGATTTAATGAGCAGTTCTTC; CDR3: CASGPGGFNEQFF
J: TRBJ2-1; size: many; D: NA; V: TRBV12-3/TRBV12-4; DNA: TGTGCCAGCAGCTCCCTTTCCGCCCGGACCTCCCCCGGTGAGCAGTTCTTC; CDR3: CASSSLSARTSPGEQFF
J: TRBJ2-5; size: many; D: TRBD2; V: TRBV5-1; DNA: TGCGCCAGCAGCTTGCTGGTGGGAGGGCCGGGTGAGACCCAGTACTTC; CDR3: CASSLLVGGPGETQYF
J: TRBJ2-7; size: many; D: NA; V: TRBV11-2; DNA: TGTGCCAGCAGCCGTACAGGGTATGGCGAGCAGTACTTC; CDR3: CASSRTGYGEQYF
J: TRBJ2-1; size: many; D: TRBD1; V: TRBV30; DNA: TGTGCCTGGAGGTTAGGGGGCCACAATGAGCAGTTCTTC; CDR3: CAWRLGGHNEQFF
J: TRBJ2-4; size: once; D: NA; V: TRBV7-9; DNA: TGTGCCAGCAGCTCCCCGCAGAAAAACATTCAGTACTTC; CDR3: CASSSPQKNIQYF
J: TRBJ2-1; size: many; D: NA; V: TRBV18; DNA: TGTGCCAGCTCACCACAGGGGCCTGAGCAGTTCTTC; CDR3: CASSPQGPEQFF
J: TRBJ2-7; size: NA; D: NA; V: TRBV6-5; DNA: TGTGCCAGCAGTTACTCGTTTAGTGAGAGGAGGTACTACGAGCAGTACTTC; CDR3: CASSYSFSERRYYEQYF
J: TRBJ2-1; size: many; D: TRBD2; V: TRBV3-1; DNA: TGTGCCAGCAGCCAAGATTGGGGTAGCGGGAGGGGATCGAATGAGCAGTTCTTC; CDR3: CASSQDWGSGRGSNEQFF